Presented here are 15 T cell receptor beta chains from one specimen sequenced in a study of shared clonotypes between healthy human individuals. Libraries were prepared by immunoSEQ multiplex PCR; TCRdb keeps only in-frame clonotypes and omits some of them. The repertoire has 700,000 to 950,000 clones, 90% to 97% of them found once; the top ten carry 0.2% to 0.25%. The naive CD8 population came from CD45RO-negative cells selected for CCR7, without terminally differentiated effector memory CD45RA+ cells. The sequencing input was naive CD8+ T cells sorted from blood. These receptors originate from a man aged 25 to 40 in good health.

This sequence joins TRBV2 and TRBJ2-3; 8 bases are a match to TRBD1. The CDR3 is 13 amino acids. V shed 2 bases and J 5 bases; nucleotides not matched to a gene: 0. Germline CDR1 is SNHLY and CDR2 is FYNNEI. CDR3 in amino acids: CASSETGGDTQYF. The CDR3 nucleotides read TGTGCCAGCAGTGAAACAGGGGGAGATACGCAGTATTTT.

The J gene is TRBJ2-5, the V gene TRBV4-3, with D maybe TRBD1 (6 bases). This CDR3 is 17 amino acids long. The V end lost 0 bases, the J end lost 10 bases, and 24 bases lay between the germline ends. CDR1 and CDR2 (germline): LGHNA, YSLEER. CDR3 residues: CASSQESGTYSTGSQYF. In DNA, the CDR3 is TGCGCCAGCAGCCAAGAGTCCGGGACATACTCAACAGGGAGCCAGTACTTC.

This clone was seen a handful of times. The chain carries TRBV2 and TRBJ2-1; D gene uncertain. There are 10 residues in the CDR3. With 6 bases removed from V and 10 bases from J, the gap between germline ends came to 7 bases. CDR1 and CDR2 (germline): SNHLY, FYNNEI. DNA of the CDR3: TGTGCCAGCAGGGGTAAGGAGCAGTTCTTC. The encoded protein is CASRGKEQFF.

V is TRBV29-1 and J is TRBJ2-1, with D possibly being TRBD1 (5 bases). The V gene lost 2 bases and the J gene lost 4 bases, with 12 bases spanning the gap. CDR1 and CDR2 (germline): SQVTM, ANQGSEA. This CDR3 has 14 residues. CDR3 amino acids: CSVETVTVYNEQFF. CDR3 DNA sequence: TGCAGCGTTGAAACGGTGACAGTTTACAATGAGCAGTTCTTC.

This chain uses TRBV5-4 with TRBJ2-1, with TRBD2 as a possible D gene (5 bases). The CDR3 sequence is 15 residues long. Trimming removed 7 bases at V and 13 bases at J, with 27 bases between. Per germline, CDR1 SGHNT and CDR2 YYREEE (reference sequence). The DNA of the CDR3 is TGTGCCAGCCTAGCACTAGGAACCGCAAACAATGTACAGTTCTTC. Translating gives CASLALGTANNVQFF.

CDR3 sequence (DNA): TGTGCCAGCAGCTCGGATCGGATGGACACCGGGGAGCTGTTTTTT. Translating gives CASSSDRMDTGELFF. V and J are TRBV11-3 and TRBJ2-2; D is unclear. V was clipped by 4 bases and J by 3 bases, with 12 bases between them. From germline, CDR1 is SGHNT and CDR2 YENEEA. The CDR3 totals 15 residues.

The chain joins TRBV7-6 to TRBJ2-7; D might be TRBD1 or TRBD2, each matching 5 bases. With 4 bases removed from V and 2 bases from J, the gap between germline ends came to 15 bases. CDR3 length: 15 residues. Looked up from germline, CDR1 is SGHVS and CDR2 is FNYEAQ. The CDR3 nucleotides are TGTGCCAGCAGCTCTCTCGAGGGGCGAACCTACGAGCAGTACTTC. This codes for CASSSLEGRTYEQYF. The entire variable domain, with the rest obtained from reference TRBV7-6 and TRBJ2-7, is as follows: GAGVSQSPRYKVTKRGQDVALRCDPISGHVSLYWYRQALGQGPEFLTYFNYEAQQDKSGLPNDRFSAERPEGSISTLTIQRTEQRDSAMYRCASSSLEGRTYEQYFGPGTRLTVT.

The chain couples TRBV15 to TRBJ2-3; D is unclear. The ends were cut back, 1 base at V and 5 bases at J, with 7 bases in the middle. The CDR3 is 13 amino acids. Per germline, CDR1 LNHNV and CDR2 YYDKDF (reference sequence). CDR3 coding DNA: TGTGCCACCAGCAGAGGGGGTTTAGATACGCAGTATTTT. It yields the protein CATSRGGLDTQYF.

The chain joins TRBV15 to TRBJ2-7; weak D call: TRBD2 (5 bases). Trimming took 4 bases from V and 4 from J, leaving 8 bases between them. Germline V CDR1 and CDR2: LNHNV, YYDKDF (reference sequence). The CDR3 loop spans 12 amino acids. CDR3 coding DNA: TGTGCCACCAGCAACTCGGGATACGAGCAGTACTTC. Its protein product is CATSNSGYEQYF.

The chain carries TRBV7-2 and TRBJ1-2; a possible D gene is TRBD1 (5 bases). The CDR3 contains 13 residues. The germline CDR1 and CDR2 sequences are SGHTA and FQGNSA. The V gene lost 5 bases and the J gene lost 9 bases, with 16 bases spanning the gap. As DNA, the CDR3 is TGTGCCAGCAGCCTGCCTGAAAAGGACAGCTACACCTTC. Its protein product is CASSLPEKDSYTF.

This chain joins TRBV7-9 and TRBJ1-1, with a tentative D call TRBD1 (6 bases). Trimming stripped 7 bases from V and 10 bases from J, with 16 bases between. Germline CDR1 SEHNR, CDR2 FQNEAQ (reference sequence). CDR3 size: 12 residues. The CDR3 is CASTPGGQRAFF. The CDR3 region has the DNA TGTGCCAGCACCCCGGGAGGACAGCGAGCTTTCTTT.

The chain recombines TRBV14 with TRBJ1-1; D gene unclear. The CDR3 is 15 amino acids. Trimming stripped 3 bases from V and 1 base from J, with 12 bases between. Germline loops: CDR1 SGHDN, CDR2 FVKESK. The DNA of the CDR3 is TGTGCCAGCAGCCATCCTAGGGCAGCGAACACTGAAGCTTTCTTT. Amino acids: CASSHPRAANTEAFF.

This chain connects TRBV7-9 to TRBJ2-7; 8 nucleotides align to TRBD1. CDR1 and CDR2 from the germline V gene are SEHNR and FQNEAQ (reference sequence). V dropped 4 bases and J dropped 5; count of bases not matched to a gene: 7. The CDR3 contains 14 residues. The chain's CDR3 is CASSSAQGVNEQYF. DNA for the CDR3: TGTGCCAGCAGCTCGGCACAGGGGGTGAACGAGCAGTACTTC.

The V gene is TRBV11-2, the J gene TRBJ2-7, with 7 bases lining up with TRBD2. The CDR3 has 15 amino acids. V shed 0 bases, J shed 2 bases, and the junction held 4 bases outside the gene matches. CDR1 is SGHAT and CDR2 is FQNNGV in the germline V gene. Here the CDR3 reads CASSLEAGRAYEQYF. CDR3 nucleotide sequence: TGTGCCAGCAGCTTAGAAGCGGGACGGGCCTACGAGCAGTACTTC. The whole variable domain, remainder taken from reference TRBV11-2 and TRBJ2-7, is EAGVAQSPRYKIIEKRQSVAFWCNPISGHATLYWYQQILGQGPKLLIQFQNNGVVDDSQLPKDRFSAERLKGVDSTLKIQPAKLEDSAVYLCASSLEAGRAYEQYFGPGTRLTVT.

The chain uses TRBV18 and TRBJ2-5; 8 bases align to TRBD2. V lost 6 bases and J lost 4; bases outside the gene matches: 10. Germline CDR1 reads KGHSH; CDR2 reads LQKENI. CDR3 length: 15 amino acids. CDR3 nucleotides: TGTGCCAGCTCCCCGGGAAGCGGGAGTAGAGAGACCCAGTACTTC. It yields the protein CASSPGSGSRETQYF.